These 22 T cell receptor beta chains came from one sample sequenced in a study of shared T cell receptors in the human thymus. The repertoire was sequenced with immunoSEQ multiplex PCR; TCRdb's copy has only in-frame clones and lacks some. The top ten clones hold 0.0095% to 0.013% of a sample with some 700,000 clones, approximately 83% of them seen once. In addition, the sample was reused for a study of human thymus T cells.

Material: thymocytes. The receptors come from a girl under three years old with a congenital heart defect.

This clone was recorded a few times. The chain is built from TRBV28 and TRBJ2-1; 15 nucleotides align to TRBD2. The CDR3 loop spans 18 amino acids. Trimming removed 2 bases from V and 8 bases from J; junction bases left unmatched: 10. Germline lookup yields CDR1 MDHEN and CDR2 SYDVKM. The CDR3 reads CASSLRTSGGVGVDEQFF. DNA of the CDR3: TGTGCCAGCAGTTTAAGGACTAGCGGGGGGGTCGGAGTGGATGAGCAGTTCTTC.

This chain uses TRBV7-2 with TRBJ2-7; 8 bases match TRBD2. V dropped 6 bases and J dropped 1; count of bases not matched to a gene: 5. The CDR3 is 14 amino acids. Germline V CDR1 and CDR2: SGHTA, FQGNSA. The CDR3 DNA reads TGTGCCAGCAGAGGAACTAGCGGTTCCTACGAGCAGTACTTC. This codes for CASRGTSGSYEQYF. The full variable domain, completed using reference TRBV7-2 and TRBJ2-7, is GAGVSQSPSNKVTEKGKDVELRCDPISGHTALYWYRQSLGQGLEFLIYFQGNSAPDKSGLPSDRFSAERTGGSVSTLTIQRTQQEDSAVYLCASRGTSGSYEQYFGPGTRLTVT.

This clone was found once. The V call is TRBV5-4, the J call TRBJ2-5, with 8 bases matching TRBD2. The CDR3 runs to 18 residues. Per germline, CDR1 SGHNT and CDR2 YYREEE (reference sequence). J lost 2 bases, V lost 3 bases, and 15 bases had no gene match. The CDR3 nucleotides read TGTGCCAGCAGCTACCCGGGACTAGAACAGGCCGAACAAGAGACCCAGTACTTC. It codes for CASSYPGLEQAEQETQYF. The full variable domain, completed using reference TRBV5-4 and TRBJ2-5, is ETGVTQSPTHLIKTRGQQVTLRCSSQSGHNTVSWYQQALGQGPQFIFQYYREEENGRGNFPPRFSGLQFPNYSSELNVNALELDDSALYLCASSYPGLEQAEQETQYFGPGTRLLVL.

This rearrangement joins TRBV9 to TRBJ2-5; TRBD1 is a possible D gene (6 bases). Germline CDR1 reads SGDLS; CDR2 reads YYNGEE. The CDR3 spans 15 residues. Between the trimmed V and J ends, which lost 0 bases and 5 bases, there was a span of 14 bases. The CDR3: CASSVEKGVRETQYF. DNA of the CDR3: TGTGCCAGCAGCGTAGAAAAGGGGGTACGGGAGACCCAGTACTTC.

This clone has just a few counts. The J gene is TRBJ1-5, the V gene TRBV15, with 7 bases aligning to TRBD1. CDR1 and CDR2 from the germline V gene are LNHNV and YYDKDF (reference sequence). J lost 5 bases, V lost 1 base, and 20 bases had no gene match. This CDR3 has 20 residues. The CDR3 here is CATSRASFVRRDRPYQPQHF. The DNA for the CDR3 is TGTGCCACCAGCAGAGCGTCCTTTGTTCGTAGGGACAGACCCTATCAGCCCCAGCATTTT.

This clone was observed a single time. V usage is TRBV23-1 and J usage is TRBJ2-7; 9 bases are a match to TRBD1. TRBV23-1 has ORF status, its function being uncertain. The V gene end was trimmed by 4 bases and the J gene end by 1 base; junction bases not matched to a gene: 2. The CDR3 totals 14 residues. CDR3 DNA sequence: TGCGCCAGCAGTCGGGGACAGGGTTCCTACGAGCAGTACTTC. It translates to CASSRGQGSYEQYF.

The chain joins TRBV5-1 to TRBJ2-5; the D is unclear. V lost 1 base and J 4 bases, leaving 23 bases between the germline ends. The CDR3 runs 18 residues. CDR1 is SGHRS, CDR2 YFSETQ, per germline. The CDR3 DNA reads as TGCGCCAGCAGCTTGTTCTGGGTCCAGGCGCCATTACCAGAGACCCAGTACTTC. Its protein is CASSLFWVQAPLPETQYF.

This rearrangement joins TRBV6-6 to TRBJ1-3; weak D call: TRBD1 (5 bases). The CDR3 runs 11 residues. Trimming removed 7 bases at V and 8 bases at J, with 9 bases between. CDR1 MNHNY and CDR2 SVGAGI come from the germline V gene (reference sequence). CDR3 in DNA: TGTGCCAGCACTTTACAGGACACCATATATTTT. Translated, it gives CASTLQDTIYF.

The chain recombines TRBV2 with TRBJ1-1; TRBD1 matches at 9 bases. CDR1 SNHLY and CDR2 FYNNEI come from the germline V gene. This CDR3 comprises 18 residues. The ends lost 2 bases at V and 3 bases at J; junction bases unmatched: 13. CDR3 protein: CASSEIQQGARGDTEAFF. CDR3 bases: TGTGCCAGCAGTGAAATCCAACAGGGGGCGCGGGGTGACACTGAAGCTTTCTTT.

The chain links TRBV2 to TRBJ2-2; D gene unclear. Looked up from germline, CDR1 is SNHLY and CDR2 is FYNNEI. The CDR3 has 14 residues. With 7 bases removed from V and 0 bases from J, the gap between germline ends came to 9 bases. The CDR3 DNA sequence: TGTGCCAGCACAAGCAGGACGAACACCGGGGAGCTGTTTTTT. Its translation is CASTSRTNTGELFF. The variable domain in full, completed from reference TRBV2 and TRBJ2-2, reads EPEVTQTPSHQVTQMGQEVILRCVPISNHLYFYWYRQILGQKVEFLVSFYNNEISEKSEIFDDQFSVERPDGSNFTLKIRSTKLEDSAMYFCASTSRTNTGELFFGEGSRLTVL.

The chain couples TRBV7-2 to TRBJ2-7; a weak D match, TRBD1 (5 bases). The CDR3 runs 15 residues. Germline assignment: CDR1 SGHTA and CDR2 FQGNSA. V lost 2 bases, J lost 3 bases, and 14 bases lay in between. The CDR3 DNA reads TGTGCCAGCAGCTTATGGTCCAGGGAACACTACGAGCAGTACTTC. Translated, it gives CASSLWSREHYEQYF. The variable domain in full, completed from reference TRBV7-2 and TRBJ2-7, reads GAGVSQSPSNKVTEKGKDVELRCDPISGHTALYWYRQSLGQGLEFLIYFQGNSAPDKSGLPSDRFSAERTGGSVSTLTIQRTQQEDSAVYLCASSLWSREHYEQYFGPGTRLTVT.

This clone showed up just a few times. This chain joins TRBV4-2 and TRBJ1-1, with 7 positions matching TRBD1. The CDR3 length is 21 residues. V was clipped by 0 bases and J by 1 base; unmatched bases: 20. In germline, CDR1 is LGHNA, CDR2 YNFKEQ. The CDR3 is CASSQDPPAGGSRVGNTEAFF. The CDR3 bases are TGTGCCAGCAGCCAAGATCCCCCCGCAGGGGGAAGTAGGGTGGGGAACACTGAAGCTTTCTTT.

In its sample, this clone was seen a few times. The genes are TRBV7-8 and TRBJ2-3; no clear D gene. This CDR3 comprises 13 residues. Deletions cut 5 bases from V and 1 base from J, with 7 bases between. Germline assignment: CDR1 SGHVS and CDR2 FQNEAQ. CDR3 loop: CASSPTRTDTQYF. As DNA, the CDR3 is TGTGCCAGCAGCCCGACACGCACAGATACGCAGTATTTT.

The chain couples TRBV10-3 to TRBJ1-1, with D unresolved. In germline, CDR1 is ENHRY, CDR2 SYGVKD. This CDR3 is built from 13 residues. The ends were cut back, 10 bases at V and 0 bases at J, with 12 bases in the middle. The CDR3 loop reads CATQPGVNTEAFF. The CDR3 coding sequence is TGTGCCACCCAACCGGGTGTGAACACTGAAGCTTTCTTT.

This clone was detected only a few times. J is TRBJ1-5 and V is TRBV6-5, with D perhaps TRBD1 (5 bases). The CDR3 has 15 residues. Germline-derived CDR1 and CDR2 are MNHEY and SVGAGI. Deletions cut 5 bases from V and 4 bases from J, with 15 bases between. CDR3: CASSPPGGGNQPQHF. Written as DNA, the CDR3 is TGTGCCAGCAGTCCCCCTGGGGGAGGGAATCAGCCCCAGCATTTT.

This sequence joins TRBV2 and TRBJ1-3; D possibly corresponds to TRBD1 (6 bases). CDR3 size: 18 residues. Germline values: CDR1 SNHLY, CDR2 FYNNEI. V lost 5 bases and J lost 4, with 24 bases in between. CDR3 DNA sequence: TGTGCCAGCAGTTCGAGCCTCACACGAACAGGGAAGGGAAACACCATATATTTT. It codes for CASSSSLTRTGKGNTIYF.

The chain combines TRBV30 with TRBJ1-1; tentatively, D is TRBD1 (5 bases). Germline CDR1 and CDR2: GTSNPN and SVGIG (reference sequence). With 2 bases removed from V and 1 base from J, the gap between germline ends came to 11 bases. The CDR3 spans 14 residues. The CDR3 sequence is CAWSPWTSNTEAFF. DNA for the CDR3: TGTGCCTGGAGTCCCTGGACATCGAACACTGAAGCTTTCTTT. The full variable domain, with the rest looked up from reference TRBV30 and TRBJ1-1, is SQTIHQWPATLVQPVGSPLSLECTVEGTSNPNLYWYRQAAGRGLQLLFYSVGIGQISSEVPQNLSASRPQDRQFILSSKKLLLSDSGFYLCAWSPWTSNTEAFFGQGTRLTVV.

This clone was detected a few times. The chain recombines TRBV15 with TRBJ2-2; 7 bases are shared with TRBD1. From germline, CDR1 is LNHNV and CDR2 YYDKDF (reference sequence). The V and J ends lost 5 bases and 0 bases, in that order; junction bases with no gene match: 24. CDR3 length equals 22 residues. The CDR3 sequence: CATSSFLQVRQPGQTNTGELFF. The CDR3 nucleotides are TGTGCCACCAGCTCATTCCTCCAAGTCCGTCAACCGGGACAGACGAACACCGGGGAGCTGTTTTTT.

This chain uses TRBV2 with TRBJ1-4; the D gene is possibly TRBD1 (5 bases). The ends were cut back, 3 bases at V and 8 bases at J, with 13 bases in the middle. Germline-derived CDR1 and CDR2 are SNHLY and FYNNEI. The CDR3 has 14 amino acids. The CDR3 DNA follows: TGTGCCAGCAGTGAGGTCCAGGGTGAAGAAAAACTGTTTTTT. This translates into CASSEVQGEEKLFF.

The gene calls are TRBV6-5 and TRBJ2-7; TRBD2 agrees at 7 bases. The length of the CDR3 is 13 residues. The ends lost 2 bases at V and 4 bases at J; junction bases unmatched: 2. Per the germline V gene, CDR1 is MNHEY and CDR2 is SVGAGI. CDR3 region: CASSYGRGYEQYF. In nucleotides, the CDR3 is TGTGCCAGCAGTTACGGGAGGGGTTACGAGCAGTACTTC.

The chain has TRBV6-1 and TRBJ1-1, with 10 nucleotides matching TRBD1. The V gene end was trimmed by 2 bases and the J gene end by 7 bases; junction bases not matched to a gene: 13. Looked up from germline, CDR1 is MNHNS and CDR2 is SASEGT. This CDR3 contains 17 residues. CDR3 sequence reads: CASSEPGTGELQGEAFF. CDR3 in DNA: TGTGCCAGCAGTGAACCCGGGACAGGGGAACTACAAGGTGAAGCTTTCTTT.

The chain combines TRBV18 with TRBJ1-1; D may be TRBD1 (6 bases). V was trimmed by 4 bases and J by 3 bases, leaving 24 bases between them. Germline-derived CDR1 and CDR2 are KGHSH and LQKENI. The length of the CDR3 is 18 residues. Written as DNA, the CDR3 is TGTGCCAGCTCACTTGAGGGCCAATTTAGACAGGTGGACACTGAAGCTTTCTTT. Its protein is CASSLEGQFRQVDTEAFF. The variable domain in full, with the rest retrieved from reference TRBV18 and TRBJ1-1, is NAGVMQNPRHLVRRRGQEARLRCSPMKGHSHVYWYRQLPEEGLKFMVYLQKENIIDESGMPKERFSAEFPKEGPSILRIQQVVRGDSAAYFCASSLEGQFRQVDTEAFFGQGTRLTVV.